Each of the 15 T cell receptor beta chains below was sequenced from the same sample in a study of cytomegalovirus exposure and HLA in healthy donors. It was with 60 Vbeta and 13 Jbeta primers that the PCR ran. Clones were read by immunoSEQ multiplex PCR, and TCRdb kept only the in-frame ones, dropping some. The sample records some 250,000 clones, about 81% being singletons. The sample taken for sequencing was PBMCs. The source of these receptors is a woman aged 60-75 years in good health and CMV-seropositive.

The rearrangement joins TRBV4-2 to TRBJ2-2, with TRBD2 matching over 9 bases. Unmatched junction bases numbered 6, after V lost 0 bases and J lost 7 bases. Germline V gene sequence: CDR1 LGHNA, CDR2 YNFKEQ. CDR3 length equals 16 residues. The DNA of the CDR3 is TGTGCCAGCAGCCAAGATCTACTAGCGGGTAGCGGGGAGCTGTTTTTT. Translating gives CASSQDLLAGSGELFF.

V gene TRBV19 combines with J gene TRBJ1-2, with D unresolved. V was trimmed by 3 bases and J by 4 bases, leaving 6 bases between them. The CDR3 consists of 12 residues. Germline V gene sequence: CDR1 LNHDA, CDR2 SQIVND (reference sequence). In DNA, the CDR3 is TGTGCCAGTAGTATCTACAGCTATGGCTACACCTTC. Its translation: CASSIYSYGYTF. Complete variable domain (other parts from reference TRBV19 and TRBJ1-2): DGGITQSPKYLFRKEGQNVTLSCEQNLNHDAMYWYRQDPGQGLRLIYYSQIVNDFQKGDIAEGYSVSREKKESFPLTVTSAQKNPTAFYLCASSIYSYGYTFGSGTRLTVV.

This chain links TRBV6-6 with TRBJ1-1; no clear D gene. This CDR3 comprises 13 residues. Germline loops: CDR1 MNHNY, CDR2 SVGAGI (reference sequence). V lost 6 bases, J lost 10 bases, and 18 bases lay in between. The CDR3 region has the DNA TGTGCCAGCAGACGACTTCAGAGGGTGGGAGCTTTCTTT. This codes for CASRRLQRVGAFF.

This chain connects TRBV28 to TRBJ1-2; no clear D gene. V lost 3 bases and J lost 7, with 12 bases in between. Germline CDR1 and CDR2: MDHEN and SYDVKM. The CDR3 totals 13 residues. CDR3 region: CASSFDSLGGYTF. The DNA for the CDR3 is TGTGCCAGCAGTTTTGACTCCCTCGGTGGCTACACCTTC.

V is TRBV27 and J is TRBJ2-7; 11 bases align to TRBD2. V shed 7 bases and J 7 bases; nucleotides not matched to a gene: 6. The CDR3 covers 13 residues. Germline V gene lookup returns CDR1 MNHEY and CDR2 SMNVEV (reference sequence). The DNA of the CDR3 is TGTGCCAGCACTGGGACTAGCGGTGGAGAGCAGTACTTC. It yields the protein CASTGTSGGEQYF.

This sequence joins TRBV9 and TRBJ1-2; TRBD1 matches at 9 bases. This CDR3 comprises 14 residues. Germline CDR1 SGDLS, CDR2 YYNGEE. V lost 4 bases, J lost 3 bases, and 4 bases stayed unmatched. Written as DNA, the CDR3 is TGTGCCAGCAGCCCTGGGGACAGGGACTATGGCTACACCTTC. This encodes CASSPGDRDYGYTF.

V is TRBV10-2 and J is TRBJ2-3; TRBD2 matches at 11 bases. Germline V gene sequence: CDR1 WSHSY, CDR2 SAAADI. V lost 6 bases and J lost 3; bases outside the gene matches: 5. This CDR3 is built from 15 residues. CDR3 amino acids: CASRATSGNTDTQYF. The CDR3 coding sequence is TGCGCCAGCAGGGCGACTAGCGGGAATACAGATACGCAGTATTTT.

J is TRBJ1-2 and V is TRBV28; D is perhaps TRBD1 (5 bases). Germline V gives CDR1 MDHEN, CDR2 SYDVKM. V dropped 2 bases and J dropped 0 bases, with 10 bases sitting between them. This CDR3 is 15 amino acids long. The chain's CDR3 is CASSLGTEANYGYTF. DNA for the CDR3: TGTGCCAGCAGTTTAGGGACTGAGGCTAACTATGGCTACACCTTC.

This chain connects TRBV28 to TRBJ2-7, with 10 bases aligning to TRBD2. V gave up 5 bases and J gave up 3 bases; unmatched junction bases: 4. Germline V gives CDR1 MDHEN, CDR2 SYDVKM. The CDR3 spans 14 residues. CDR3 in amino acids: CASSRAGGFYEQYF. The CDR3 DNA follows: TGTGCCAGCAGTCGAGCGGGAGGGTTCTACGAGCAGTACTTC.

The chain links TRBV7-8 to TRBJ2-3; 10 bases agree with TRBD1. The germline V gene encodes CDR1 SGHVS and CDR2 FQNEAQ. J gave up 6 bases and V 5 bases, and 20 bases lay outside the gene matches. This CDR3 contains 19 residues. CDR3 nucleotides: TGTGCCAGCAGCCCCCTAGGCCTTAGAAGACAGGGGGCTACGGATACGCAGTATTTT. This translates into CASSPLGLRRQGATDTQYF. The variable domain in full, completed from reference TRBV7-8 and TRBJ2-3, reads GAGVSQSPRYKVAKRGQDVALRCDPISGHVSLFWYQQALGQGPEFLTYFQNEAQLDKSGLPSDRFFAERPEGSVSTLKIQRTQQEDSAVYLCASSPLGLRRQGATDTQYFGPGTRLTVL.

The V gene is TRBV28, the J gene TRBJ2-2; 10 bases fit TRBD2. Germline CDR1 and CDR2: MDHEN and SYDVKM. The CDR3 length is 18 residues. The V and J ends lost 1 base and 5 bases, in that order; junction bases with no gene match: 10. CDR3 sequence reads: CASSLSILAGGGTGELFF. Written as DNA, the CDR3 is TGTGCCAGCAGTTTATCGATTTTAGCGGGAGGTGGAACCGGGGAGCTGTTTTTT.

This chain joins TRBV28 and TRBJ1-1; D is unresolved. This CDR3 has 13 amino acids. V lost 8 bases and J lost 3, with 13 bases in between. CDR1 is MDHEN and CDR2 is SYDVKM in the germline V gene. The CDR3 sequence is CASRVLLYTEAFF. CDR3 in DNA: TGTGCCAGCCGAGTCTTACTTTACACTGAAGCTTTCTTT. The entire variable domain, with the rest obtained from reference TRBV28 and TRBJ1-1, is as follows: DVKVTQSSRYLVKRTGEKVFLECVQDMDHENMFWYRQDPGLGLRLIYFSYDVKMKEKGDIPEGYSVSREKKERFSLILESASTNQTSMYLCASRVLLYTEAFFGQGTRLTVV.

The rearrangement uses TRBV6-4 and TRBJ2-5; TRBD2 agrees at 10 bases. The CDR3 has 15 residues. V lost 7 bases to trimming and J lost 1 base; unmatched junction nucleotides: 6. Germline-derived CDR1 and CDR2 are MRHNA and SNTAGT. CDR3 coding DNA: TGTGCCAGCACCGTAGCGGGGGGTGGCCAAGAGACCCAGTACTTC. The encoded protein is CASTVAGGGQETQYF.

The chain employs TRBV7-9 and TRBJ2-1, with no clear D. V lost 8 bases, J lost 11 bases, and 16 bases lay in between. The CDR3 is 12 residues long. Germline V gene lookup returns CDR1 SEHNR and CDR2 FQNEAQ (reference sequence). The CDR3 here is CASHINLAQQFF. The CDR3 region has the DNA TGTGCCAGCCACATAAACCTGGCTCAGCAGTTCTTC.

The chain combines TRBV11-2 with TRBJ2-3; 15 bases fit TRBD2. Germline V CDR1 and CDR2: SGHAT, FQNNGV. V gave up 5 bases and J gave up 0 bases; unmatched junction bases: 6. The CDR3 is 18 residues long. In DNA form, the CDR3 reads TGTGCCAGCAGCAGGGGACTAGCGGGAGGTACTAGCACAGATACGCAGTATTTT. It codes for CASSRGLAGGTSTDTQYF. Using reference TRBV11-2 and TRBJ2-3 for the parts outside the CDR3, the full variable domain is EAGVAQSPRYKIIEKRQSVAFWCNPISGHATLYWYQQILGQGPKLLIQFQNNGVVDDSQLPKDRFSAERLKGVDSTLKIQPAKLEDSAVYLCASSRGLAGGTSTDTQYFGPGTRLTVL.